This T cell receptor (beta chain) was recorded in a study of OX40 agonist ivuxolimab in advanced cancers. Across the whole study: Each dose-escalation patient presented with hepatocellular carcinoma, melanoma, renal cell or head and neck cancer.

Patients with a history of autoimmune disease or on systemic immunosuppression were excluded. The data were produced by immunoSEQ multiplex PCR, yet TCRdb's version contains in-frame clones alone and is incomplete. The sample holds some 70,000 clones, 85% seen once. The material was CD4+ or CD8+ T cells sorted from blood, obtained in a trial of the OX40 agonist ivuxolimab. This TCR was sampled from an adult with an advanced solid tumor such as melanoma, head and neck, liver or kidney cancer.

The CDR3, as DNA: TGCGCCAGCAGCTTAGGGGCAGGGAACTTCCTAGCCAAAAACATTCAGTACTTC. Its translation: CASSLGAGNFLAKNIQYF. This chain connects TRBV5-1 to TRBJ2-4, with D possibly being TRBD1 (5 bases). The germline V and J ends were trimmed by 2 bases and 0 bases, with 18 bases remaining between them. Per the germline V gene, CDR1 is SGHRS and CDR2 is YFSETQ. The CDR3 contains 18 residues.